Below are 2 T cell receptor beta chains sequenced from a single sample in a study of high-grade serous ovarian cancer treatment subgroups. Tumor samples were obtained before definitive surgery or chemotherapy. Clones were read by immunoSEQ multiplex PCR, and TCRdb kept only the in-frame ones, dropping some. The profile shows 4,500 or so clones, around three quarters of them singletons. Material: tumor tissue. The receptors here all came from a human donor with high-grade serous ovarian cancer.

The chain combines TRBV19 with TRBJ2-1; the match to TRBD2 covers 13 bases. The V gene end was trimmed by 7 bases and the J gene end by 7 bases; junction bases not matched to a gene: 7. The CDR3 loop spans 15 amino acids. Germline values: CDR1 LNHDA, CDR2 SQIVND (reference sequence). CDR3 amino acids: CASNQLAGGRNEQFF. DNA of the CDR3: TGTGCCAGTAACCAACTAGCGGGGGGGCGTAATGAGCAGTTCTTC.

This clone was found once. The V call is TRBV5-1, the J call TRBJ2-1; 16 nucleotides agree with TRBD2. CDR1 is SGHRS, CDR2 YFSETQ, per germline. This CDR3 contains 19 residues. V shed 3 bases, J shed 9 bases, and the junction held 15 bases outside the gene matches. The CDR3 region has the DNA TGCGCCAGCAGCTCCACGGGACTAGCGGGGGGGAGTCGGCGTAGTGAGCAGTTCTTC. It yields the protein CASSSTGLAGGSRRSEQFF. The full variable domain, rest sourced from reference TRBV5-1 and TRBJ2-1, is KAGVTQTPRYLIKTRGQQVTLSCSPISGHRSVSWYQQTPGQGLQFLFEYFSETQRNKGNFPGRFSGRQFSNSRSEMNVSTLELGDSALYLCASSSTGLAGGSRRSEQFFGPGTRLTVL.